Listed here are 26 T cell receptor beta chains from one sample, sequenced in a study of Graves' ophthalmopathy and Graves' hyperthyroidism. Researchers took RNA transcripts and amplified TCR beta CDR3 regions from them. A first-round RT-PCR used HTBI primers, followed by a second-round multiplex PCR. One entry per CDR3 protein results from TCRdb running MiXCR on the multiplex PCR reads. This sample has 210,000 or so distinct CDR3 sequences, with under 30% found just once. What was sequenced was peripheral blood. The receptors originated from a man aged 45-65 years with Graves' ophthalmopathy.

In this sample, this clonotype turned up many times. The chain carries TRBV18 and TRBJ2-4, with D possibly matching TRBD1 (5 bases). CDR1 is KGHSH, CDR2 LQKENI, per germline. The CDR3 runs 16 residues. The V end lost 0 bases, the J end lost 0 bases, and 9 bases lay between the germline ends. The CDR3 sequence: CASSPPNRIAKNIQYF. CDR3 nucleotide sequence: TGTGCCAGCTCACCACCAAACAGGATAGCCAAAAACATTCAGTACTTC.

The chain has TRBV6-1 and TRBJ2-7, with 10 positions matching TRBD1. Germline V gene lookup returns CDR1 MNHNS and CDR2 SASEGT. J gave up 2 bases and V 6 bases, and 10 bases lay outside the gene matches. The CDR3 sequence is 16 residues long. This CDR3 is CASRLLGQGIPYEQYF. The CDR3 coding sequence is TGTGCCAGCAGACTTCTGGGACAGGGGATCCCCTACGAGCAGTACTTC.

Ten or more counts support this clonotype. The chain couples TRBV7-9 to TRBJ2-7, with D unclear. In germline, CDR1 is SEHNR, CDR2 FQNEAQ (reference sequence). V was trimmed by 3 bases and J by 5 bases, leaving 5 bases between them. The CDR3 extends over 11 amino acids. CDR3: CASSFQDEQYF. The CDR3 region has the DNA TGTGCCAGCAGCTTTCAGGACGAGCAGTACTTC.

This clonotype was counted at least ten times. The chain joins TRBV20-1 to TRBJ2-7; either TRBD1 or TRBD2 may supply D (5 bases each). V lost 6 bases and J lost 2, with 11 bases in between. Germline V gives CDR1 DFQATT, CDR2 SNEGSKA (reference sequence). The CDR3 runs 12 residues. This CDR3 is CSARDRTYEQYF. The CDR3 region has the DNA TGCAGTGCAAGGGACCGAACCTACGAGCAGTACTTC.

This clonotype was seen ten or more times. The chain has TRBV6-5 and TRBJ2-7, with D maybe TRBD2 (7 bases). Between the trimmed V and J ends, which lost 5 bases and 6 bases, there was a span of 14 bases. Per the germline V gene, CDR1 is MNHEY and CDR2 is SVGAGI. The CDR3 has 13 amino acids. CDR3 sequence (DNA): TGTGCCAGCAGTATCTTGAGGGGGGGCGAGCAGTACTTC. This sequence encodes CASSILRGGEQYF.

This clonotype occurred many times. The chain joins TRBV28 to TRBJ1-1; TRBD1 is a possible D gene (5 bases). V shed 2 bases and J shed 6 bases, with 16 bases lying between them. The CDR3 runs to 15 residues. Germline CDR1 MDHEN, CDR2 SYDVKM. CDR3 coding DNA: TGTGCCAGCAGTTTAGGGGCCGCGGGTAGGTCTGAAGCTTTCTTT. It codes for CASSLGAAGRSEAFF.

The J gene is TRBJ2-5, the V gene TRBV6-5; D gene unclear. CDR3 size: 14 residues. Trimming removed 2 bases from V and 5 bases from J, with 12 bases in between. Germline loops: CDR1 MNHEY, CDR2 SVGAGI. The CDR3 reads CASSYAELRETQYF. CDR3 DNA: TGTGCCAGCAGTTACGCTGAGTTGCGGGAGACCCAGTACTTC.

This clonotype was detected many times. The rearrangement joins TRBV6-2 or TRBV6-3 to TRBJ2-7; 10 bases are shared with TRBD1. V shed 6 bases, J shed 1 base, and the junction held 6 bases outside the gene matches. Germline V gene sequence: CDR1 MNHEY, CDR2 SVGEGT. The CDR3 sequence is 15 residues long. The CDR3 bases are TGTGCCAGCAGACCGGGACAGGGGTATTCCTACGAGCAGTACTTC. Translated, it gives CASRPGQGYSYEQYF.

This clonotype was counted many times. V usage is TRBV28 and J usage is TRBJ2-7; TRBD2 matches 12 bases. Per the germline V gene, CDR1 is MDHEN and CDR2 is SYDVKM. Trimming took 6 bases from V and 3 from J; bases not matched to a gene: 18. This CDR3 has 19 residues. The CDR3 region has the DNA TGTGCCAGCAGCACCAGGCTAGCGGGAGGGCCTCTATTAGGCTACGAGCAGTACTTC. The encoded protein is CASSTRLAGGPLLGYEQYF.

The chain recombines TRBV7-2 with TRBJ2-7, with TRBD2 matching over 12 bases. The germline V gene encodes CDR1 SGHTA and CDR2 FQGNSA. The CDR3 is made up of 15 amino acids. V shed 5 bases, J shed 4 bases, and the junction held 6 bases outside the gene matches. DNA of the CDR3: TGTGCCAGCAGCGGACCGGGACTAGCGGGTTACGAGCAGTACTTC. Its translation: CASSGPGLAGYEQYF. Full variable domain (rest looked up from reference TRBV7-2 and TRBJ2-7): GAGVSQSPSNKVTEKGKDVELRCDPISGHTALYWYRQSLGQGLEFLIYFQGNSAPDKSGLPSDRFSAERTGGSVSTLTIQRTQQEDSAVYLCASSGPGLAGYEQYFGPGTRLTVT.

This clonotype occurred many times. The genes are TRBV5-4 and TRBJ1-1; D is perhaps TRBD1 (5 bases). This CDR3 comprises 14 residues. CDR1 is SGHNT, CDR2 YYREEE, per germline (reference sequence). The V gene lost 5 bases and the J gene lost 0 bases, with 11 bases spanning the gap. The CDR3 coding sequence is TGTGCCAGCAGGCCGAGGGGACTGAACACTGAAGCTTTCTTT. It specifies CASRPRGLNTEAFF.

This clonotype showed up many times. This rearrangement joins TRBV28 to TRBJ2-7; tentative D call: TRBD1 (5 bases). The CDR3 consists of 14 residues. Germline lookup yields CDR1 MDHEN and CDR2 SYDVKM. Trimming took off 1 base at V and 2 bases at J, with 9 bases between the two ends. The CDR3 reads CASSLYRQPYEQYF. Written as DNA, the CDR3 is TGTGCCAGCAGTTTATACCGACAGCCCTACGAGCAGTACTTC. Full variable domain (remainder filled in from reference TRBV28 and TRBJ2-7): DVKVTQSSRYLVKRTGEKVFLECVQDMDHENMFWYRQDPGLGLRLIYFSYDVKMKEKGDIPEGYSVSREKKERFSLILESASTNQTSMYLCASSLYRQPYEQYFGPGTRLTVT.

At least ten counts were recorded for this clonotype. This sequence joins TRBV30 and TRBJ2-2, with D possibly being TRBD2 (6 bases). Per the germline V gene, CDR1 is GTSNPN and CDR2 is SVGIG (reference sequence). The CDR3 is 15 amino acids. Trimming pared 3 bases from V and 8 bases from J, leaving 19 bases between. The DNA for the CDR3 is TGTGCCTGGAGACCTATGGGACGTAGCGGAGGGGAGCTGTTTTTT. Its protein product is CAWRPMGRSGGELFF.

The gene calls are TRBV10-3 and TRBJ2-7, with 8 bases lining up with TRBD2. The CDR3 is 14 amino acids. The germline V gene encodes CDR1 ENHRY and CDR2 SYGVKD. After removal of 2 bases from V and 2 bases from J, the junction contained 2 bases not matched to a gene. CDR3 in amino acids: CAISEREGPYEQYF. The CDR3 nucleotides are TGTGCCATCAGTGAGCGGGAGGGCCCCTACGAGCAGTACTTC.

This clonotype was counted ten times or more. The J gene is TRBJ2-1, the V gene TRBV28; TRBD1 or TRBD2 may be the D gene (5 bases each). Germline loops: CDR1 MDHEN, CDR2 SYDVKM. Between the trimmed V and J ends, which lost 6 bases and 2 bases, there was a span of 11 bases. This CDR3 has 14 amino acids. CDR3 protein: CASRSMGPYNEQFF. The CDR3 coding sequence is TGTGCCAGCAGATCCATGGGACCCTACAATGAGCAGTTCTTC.

This clonotype was seen ten or more times. The V gene is TRBV12-3 or TRBV12-4, the J gene TRBJ2-1; D uncertain. The V gene lost 1 base and the J gene lost 7 bases, with 23 bases spanning the gap. The CDR3 spans 18 residues. CDR3 region: CASSLGGRIGLRKNEQFF. DNA for the CDR3: TGTGCCAGCAGTTTAGGAGGTCGTATAGGGTTAAGAAAAAATGAGCAGTTCTTC.

This clonotype was detected many times. This chain links TRBV20-1 with TRBJ1-6; D perhaps matches TRBD1 (6 bases). Germline CDR1 reads DFQATT; CDR2 reads SNEGSKA (reference sequence). The CDR3 sequence is 14 residues long. Trimming took 0 bases from V and 6 from J, leaving 9 bases between them. The DNA for the CDR3 is TGCAGTGCTAGAGATTACAGGGTTAATTCACCCCTCCACTTT. Its protein is CSARDYRVNSPLHF.

This clonotype was picked up many times. This sequence joins TRBV29-1 and TRBJ2-2, with 9 bases lining up with TRBD1. CDR3 length: 12 residues. J was trimmed by 6 bases and V by 6 bases; bases with no gene match: 2. Germline V gives CDR1 SQVTM, CDR2 ANQGSEA. The CDR3 DNA reads as TGCAGCGTAGGGACAGGGTCCGGGGAGCTGTTTTTT. Its protein is CSVGTGSGELFF.

This chain links TRBV7-6 with TRBJ2-5; tentatively, D is TRBD1 or TRBD2 (6 bases each). The length of the CDR3 is 17 residues. The germline V and J ends were trimmed by 0 bases and 5 bases, with 19 bases remaining between them. Germline CDR1 reads SGHVS; CDR2 reads FNYEAQ. The DNA for the CDR3 is TGTGCCAGCAGCTTAGCAGGGGGGTCCTCCATAGGGGAGACCCAGTACTTC. It specifies CASSLAGGSSIGETQYF. Drawing the rest from reference TRBV7-6 and TRBJ2-5, the complete variable domain is GAGVSQSPRYKVTKRGQDVALRCDPISGHVSLYWYRQALGQGPEFLTYFNYEAQQDKSGLPNDRFSAERPEGSISTLTIQRTEQRDSAMYRCASSLAGGSSIGETQYFGPGTRLLVL.

Ten or more counts support this clonotype. V and J are TRBV6-1 and TRBJ2-5; D may be TRBD2 (6 bases). The CDR3 runs to 13 residues. Germline V gene data show CDR1 as MNHNS and CDR2 as SASEGT. Trimming removed 7 bases from V and 2 bases from J, with 11 bases in between. The DNA of the CDR3 is TGTGCCAGCACCCATCGGGGGCAAGAGACCCAGTACTTC. Protein: CASTHRGQETQYF.

In this sample, this clonotype turned up many times. The J gene is TRBJ2-7, the V gene TRBV28; 11 positions agree with TRBD1. J gave up 6 bases and V 2 bases, and 9 bases lay outside the gene matches. CDR3 length: 16 residues. CDR1 and CDR2 from the germline V gene are MDHEN and SYDVKM. DNA for the CDR3: TGTGCCAGCAGTTTAGGGCTTGGGACAGGGGGAGTCGAGCAGTACTTC. It specifies CASSLGLGTGGVEQYF.

In its sample, this clonotype was seen many times. The gene calls are TRBV27 and TRBJ1-2; 10 bases map to TRBD1. From germline, CDR1 is MNHEY and CDR2 SMNVEV (reference sequence). Losses at the gene ends were 6 bases for V and 4 bases for J; bases not matched to a gene: 14. The CDR3 has 17 residues. The CDR3 sequence is CASRDTGTGVVSYGYTF. The CDR3 DNA sequence: TGTGCCAGCAGGGATACCGGGACAGGGGTAGTGAGCTATGGCTACACCTTC.

This clonotype has at least ten counts. The genes are TRBV7-9 and TRBJ2-7, with D unresolved. CDR1 and CDR2 (germline): SEHNR, FQNEAQ (reference sequence). V gave up 1 base and J gave up 7 bases, with 17 bases separating them. This CDR3 comprises 15 residues. The CDR3 nucleotides read TGTGCCAGCAGCTTAGTTCCAGCGACCCGCCTGGAGCAGTACTTC. Translated: CASSLVPATRLEQYF.

This sequence joins TRBV12-5 and TRBJ2-5, with D perhaps TRBD2 (6 bases). The CDR3 sequence is 12 residues long. CDR1 is LGHNT and CDR2 is FRNRAP in the germline V gene. CDR3 in amino acids: CANSGPGETQYF. The CDR3 region has the DNA TGTGCCAATAGCGGCCCGGGTGAGACCCAGTACTTC.

The rearrangement joins TRBV6-5 to TRBJ2-2; a weak D match, TRBD1 (5 bases). Germline CDR1 and CDR2: MNHEY and SVGAGI. Deletions cut 1 base from V and 3 bases from J, with 12 bases between. The CDR3 has 16 amino acids. The CDR3 here is CASSYWGRAYTGELFF. The CDR3 nucleotides are TGTGCCAGCAGTTACTGGGGCAGGGCCTACACCGGGGAGCTGTTTTTT.

This clonotype turned up a few times. The chain uses TRBV30 and TRBJ2-2, with TRBD2 identical over 8 bases. This CDR3 has 17 residues. V lost 2 bases, J lost 6 bases, and 14 bases stayed unmatched. Germline V lookup: CDR1 GTSNPN, CDR2 SVGIG (reference sequence). The CDR3 sequence: CAWSLVAGPPVPGELFF. Written as DNA, the CDR3 is TGTGCCTGGAGTCTGGTAGCGGGACCCCCTGTTCCCGGGGAGCTGTTTTTT.